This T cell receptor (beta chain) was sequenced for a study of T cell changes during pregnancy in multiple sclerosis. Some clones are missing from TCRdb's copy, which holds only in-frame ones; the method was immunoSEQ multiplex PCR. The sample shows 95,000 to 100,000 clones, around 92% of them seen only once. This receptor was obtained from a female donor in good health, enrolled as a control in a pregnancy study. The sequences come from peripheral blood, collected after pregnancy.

The CDR3 region is CASSFGPNEQFF. The CDR3 region has the DNA TGTGCCAGCAGTTTCGGTCCCAATGAGCAGTTCTTC. The chain combines TRBV28 with TRBJ2-1; no clear D. Trimming removed 3 bases at V and 6 bases at J, with 6 bases between. Germline V gene sequence: CDR1 MDHEN, CDR2 SYDVKM. The CDR3 consists of 12 residues.